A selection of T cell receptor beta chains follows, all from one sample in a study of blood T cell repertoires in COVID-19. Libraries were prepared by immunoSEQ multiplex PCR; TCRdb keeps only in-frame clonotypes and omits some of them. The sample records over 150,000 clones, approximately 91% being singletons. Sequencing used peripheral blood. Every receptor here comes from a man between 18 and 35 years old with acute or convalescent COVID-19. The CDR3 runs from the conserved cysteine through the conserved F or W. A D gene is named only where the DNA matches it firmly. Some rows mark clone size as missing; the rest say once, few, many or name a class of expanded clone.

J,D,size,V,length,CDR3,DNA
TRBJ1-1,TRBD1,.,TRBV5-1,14,CASSDGQGVPEAFF,TGCGCCAGCAGCGACGGACAGGGGGTACCTGAAGCTTTCTTT
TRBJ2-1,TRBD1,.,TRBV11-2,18,CASSSGQGGSSAYNEQFF,TGTGCCAGCAGCTCAGGACAGGGGGGCTCCTCTGCTTACAATGAGCAGTTCTTC
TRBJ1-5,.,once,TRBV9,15,CASSVGSGANQPQHF,TGTGCCAGCAGCGTGGGCTCTGGGGCCAATCAGCCCCAGCATTTT
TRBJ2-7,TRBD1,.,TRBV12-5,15,CASGRSDRGLYEQYF,TGTGCTAGTGGTCGGTCCGATAGGGGGCTCTACGAGCAGTACTTC
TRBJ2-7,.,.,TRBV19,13,CASAASFYGEQYF,TGTGCCAGTGCCGCTAGCTTCTATGGGGAGCAGTACTTC
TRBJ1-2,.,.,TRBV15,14,CATSRDQGIYGYTF,TGTGCCACCAGCAGAGATCAGGGGATCTATGGCTACACCTTC
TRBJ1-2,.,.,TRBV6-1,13,CASSEVRVYGYTF,TGTGCCAGCAGTGAAGTCAGGGTATATGGCTACACCTTC
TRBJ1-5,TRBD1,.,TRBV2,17,CASSILRTGEFGQPQHF,TGTGCCAGCAGTATATTAAGGACAGGGGAATTTGGTCAGCCCCAGCATTTT
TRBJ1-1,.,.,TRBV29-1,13,CSVVGARSPEAFF,TGCAGCGTTGTGGGGGCGCGAAGTCCTGAAGCTTTCTTT
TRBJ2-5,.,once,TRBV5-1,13,CASTSRARETQYF,TGCGCCAGCACCTCCAGGGCGAGAGAGACCCAGTACTTC
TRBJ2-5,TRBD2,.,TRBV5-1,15,CASTLTSGQQETQYF,TGCGCCAGCACCTTGACTAGCGGCCAACAAGAGACCCAGTACTTC
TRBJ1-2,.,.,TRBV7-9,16,CASSHLKDNWGDGYTF,TGTGCCAGCAGCCACCTAAAGGACAATTGGGGGGACGGCTACACCTTC
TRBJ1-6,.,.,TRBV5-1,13,CASSLLLNSPLHF,TGCGCCAGCAGCTTGCTTCTTAATTCACCCCTCCACTTT
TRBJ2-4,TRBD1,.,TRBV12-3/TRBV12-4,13,CASSSRGLNIQYF,TGTGCCAGCAGTTCCAGGGGGCTAAACATTCAGTACTTC
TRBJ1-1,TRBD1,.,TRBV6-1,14,CASSDIRQGSEAFF,TGTGCCAGCAGTGACATCAGACAGGGTAGTGAAGCTTTCTTT
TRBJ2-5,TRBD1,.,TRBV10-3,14,CAISDTGGKETQYF,TGTGCCATCAGCGACACAGGGGGCAAAGAGACCCAGTACTTC
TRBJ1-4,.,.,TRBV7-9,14,CASSRNRANEKLFF,TGTGCCAGCAGCCGTAACAGGGCAAATGAAAAACTGTTTTTT